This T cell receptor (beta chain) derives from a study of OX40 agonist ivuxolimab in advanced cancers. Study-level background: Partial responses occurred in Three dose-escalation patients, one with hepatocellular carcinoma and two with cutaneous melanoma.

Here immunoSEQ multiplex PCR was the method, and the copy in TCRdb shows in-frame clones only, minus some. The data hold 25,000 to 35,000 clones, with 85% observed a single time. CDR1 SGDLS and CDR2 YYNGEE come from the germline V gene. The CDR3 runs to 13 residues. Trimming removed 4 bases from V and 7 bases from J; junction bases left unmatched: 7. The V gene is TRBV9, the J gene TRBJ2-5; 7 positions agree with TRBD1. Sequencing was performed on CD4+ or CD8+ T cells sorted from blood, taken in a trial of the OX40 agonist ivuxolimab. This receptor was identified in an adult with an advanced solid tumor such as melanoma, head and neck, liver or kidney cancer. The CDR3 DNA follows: TGTGCCAGCAGCTCAGGACAGGTTCGGACCCAGTACTTC. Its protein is CASSSGQVRTQYF.